The sequence of this T cell receptor beta chain was determined in a study of identical twins. Each cDNA held unique molecular identifiers, and template switching gave it a universal primer site. One entry per CDR3 protein results from TCRdb running MiXCR on the 5' RACE reads. Among about 520,000 distinct CDR3 sequences, about 20% were seen once, and the ten largest hold about 0.91%. In its sample, this clonotype was seen a few times. The CDR3 runs to 13 residues. After removal of 3 bases from V and 5 bases from J, the junction contained 1 base not matched to a gene. These sequences were also reported in another study, on T cells expressing NK-cell markers.

This chain connects TRBV12-3 or TRBV12-4 to TRBJ2-5, with TRBD2 matching 9 bases. The receptor's source is a woman between 18 and 29 years old in good health. The sample consisted of CD4+ T cells sorted from blood. The CDR3 bases are TGTGCCAGCAGTTTTCTAGCGGGGGAGACCCAGTACTTC. Translating it yields CASSFLAGETQYF.